The 21 T cell receptor beta chains below come from one sample, sequenced in a study of CD8+CD57+ T cells in acquired aplastic anemia. Only patients with CD8+CD57+ cell expansion on flow cytometry were chosen for sequencing. TCR beta VDJ combinations and CDR3 sequences were profiled from genomic DNA. TCRdb reprocessed the reads via MiXCR and lists one record per CDR3 protein. The sample lists around 200,000 distinct CDR3 sequences; about 44% were seen once. Sequencing used sorted CD4+, CD8+, or CD8+CD57+ T cells (not recorded which) from PBMCs. The receptors originated from a human donor with aplastic anemia.

This clonotype was recorded many times. The rearrangement uses TRBV12-3 or TRBV12-4 and TRBJ2-1, with D perhaps matching TRBD1 (5 bases). V lost 1 base and J lost 10, with 5 bases in between. The CDR3 is 11 amino acids. The CDR3 DNA follows: TGTGCCAGCAGTTTAGGGGGCGAGCAGTTCTTC. This codes for CASSLGGEQFF.

Concerning this clonotype: A read error may account for a junction end that differs from germline. The chain carries TRBV3-1 and TRBJ1-1; TRBD1 is a possible D gene (5 bases). CDR3 length equals 13 residues. Germline V gene lookup returns CDR1 LGHDT and CDR2 YNNKEL (reference sequence). The DNA for the CDR3 is TGTGCCAGCAGTCCAGGGAGTGTCATGGAAGCTCTCTTT. Amino acid sequence: CASSPGSVMEALF.

The CDR3 sequence: CASLSLGYNEQFF. The CDR3 region has the DNA TGTGCCAGCCTTAGTTTGGGATACAATGAGCAGTTCTTC. The chain employs TRBV2 and TRBJ2-1, with no clear D. Trimming pared 8 bases from V and 4 bases from J, leaving 12 bases between. Germline CDR1 and CDR2: SNHLY and FYNNEI. The CDR3 contains 13 residues.

This clonotype was seen ten or more times. V gene TRBV3-1 combines with J gene TRBJ1-2; D might be TRBD1 (6 bases). Trimming removed 3 bases at V and 0 bases at J, with 11 bases between. This CDR3 contains 15 residues. The germline V gene encodes CDR1 LGHDT and CDR2 YNNKEL (reference sequence). CDR3 DNA: TGTGCCAGCAGCCACTCACAGGGAGCTAACTATGGCTACACCTTC. Amino acids: CASSHSQGANYGYTF.

The chain is built from TRBV15 and TRBJ2-5; possible D gene TRBD2, 6 bases. The CDR3 is 14 residues long. Germline CDR1 is LNHNV and CDR2 is YYDKDF (reference sequence). Trimming shortened V by 5 bases and J by 3 bases, and 13 bases separated the two germline ends. The CDR3 is CATSGRLGEETQYF. In DNA form, the CDR3 reads TGTGCCACCAGCGGCCGACTAGGAGAAGAGACCCAGTACTTC.

The sample holds a few counts of this clonotype. The chain carries TRBV3-1 and TRBJ2-7, with TRBD2 identical over 10 bases. Germline CDR1 and CDR2: LGHDT and YNNKEL (reference sequence). With 7 bases clipped from V and 3 bases from J, the junction kept 9 bases outside the gene matches. The CDR3 is made up of 15 amino acids. Written as DNA, the CDR3 is TGTGCCAGCAACCTAAAGGCTAGCGGGGGCTACGAGCAGTACTTC. This sequence encodes CASNLKASGGYEQYF.

CDR3 sequence (DNA): TGCAGCGTTGAGGGACAGGCGGGAGACGAGCAGTACTTC. It specifies CSVEGQAGDEQYF. The gene calls are TRBV29-1 and TRBJ2-7; the D gene is possibly TRBD1 (8 bases). The CDR3 has 13 amino acids. V lost 3 bases and J 5 bases, leaving 14 bases between the germline ends. Germline values: CDR1 SQVTM, CDR2 ANQGSEA.

This clonotype occurred many times. The chain uses TRBV7-9 and TRBJ2-5; possible D gene TRBD2, 6 bases. Per germline, CDR1 SEHNR and CDR2 FQNEAQ (reference sequence). The CDR3 is 15 residues long. Trimming cost V 3 bases and J 6 bases, with 17 bases left between them. CDR3 protein: CASSLGTGEAKTQYF. The CDR3 DNA reads as TGTGCCAGCAGCTTGGGGACTGGTGAGGCAAAGACCCAGTACTTC.

There are a few counts of this clonotype. The V and J genes are TRBV29-1 and TRBJ2-5; D is undetermined. The V and J ends lost 6 bases and 0 bases respectively, with 8 bases between them. The CDR3 consists of 12 residues. Germline CDR1 and CDR2: SQVTM and ANQGSEA. This CDR3 is CSVGPNQETQYF. The CDR3 DNA reads as TGCAGCGTGGGTCCAAACCAAGAGACCCAGTACTTC.

Details on this clonotype: The junction differs from germline at one of its ends, possibly a read error. The genes are TRBV10-3 and TRBJ2-2; no definite D call. The CDR3 loop spans 12 amino acids. Per germline, CDR1 ENHRY and CDR2 SYGVKD. Here the CDR3 DNA reads TGTGCCAGCAGTTACACTGACGGGGAGCTGTTTTTT. As protein: CASSYTDGELFF.

The gene calls are TRBV24-1 and TRBJ2-3; the D gene is possibly TRBD1 (5 bases). This CDR3 is 12 amino acids long. Trimming pared 5 bases from V and 5 bases from J, leaving 7 bases between. Germline CDR1 KGHDR, CDR2 SFDVKD. The CDR3 DNA reads as TGTGCCACCAGTGTGGGGCTAGATACGCAGTATTTT. The encoded protein is CATSVGLDTQYF.

CDR3 DNA: TGTGCCAGCGGCGCATTCGGACGCCTGAACACTGAAGCTTTCTTT. Its protein product is CASGAFGRLNTEAFF. The chain recombines TRBV7-2 with TRBJ1-1; no reliable D call. The CDR3 loop spans 15 amino acids. Germline CDR1 and CDR2: SGHTA and FQGNSA. V was pared by 8 bases and J by 0 bases, with 16 bases between.

The chain couples TRBV5-1 to TRBJ1-1; D is perhaps TRBD1 (5 bases). Germline V CDR1 and CDR2: SGHRS, YFSETQ. This CDR3 is 14 amino acids long. V dropped 9 bases and J dropped 6 bases, with 21 bases sitting between them. DNA of the CDR3: TGCGCCAACAGTTTGCCAGGGAATTTCGCTGAAGCTTTCTTT. Translating gives CANSLPGNFAEAFF.

The rearrangement links TRBV11-3 to TRBJ1-3, with a tentative D call TRBD1 (6 bases). CDR3 size: 15 residues. Trimming left V 2 bases short and J 4 bases short, with 12 bases between. CDR1 and CDR2 from the germline V gene are SGHNT and YENEEA. CDR3 sequence (DNA): TGTGCCAGCAGCTTACCAGGGGCAAGCGGAAACACCATATATTTT. As protein: CASSLPGASGNTIYF.

V usage is TRBV20-1 and J usage is TRBJ1-2; 9 bases line up with TRBD1. The CDR3 consists of 15 residues. Germline V gene lookup returns CDR1 DFQATT and CDR2 SNEGSKA (reference sequence). V shed 4 bases, J shed 8 bases, and the junction held 14 bases outside the gene matches. The CDR3 reads CSANEPGQGRIGYTF. The CDR3 region has the DNA TGCAGTGCTAACGAACCGGGACAGGGTCGAATAGGCTACACCTTC.

At least ten counts were recorded for this clonotype. The chain carries TRBV20-1 and TRBJ1-5, with D possibly being TRBD1 (5 bases). CDR3 length: 13 residues. CDR1 is DFQATT, CDR2 SNEGSKA, per germline (reference sequence). V shed 7 bases and J shed 8 bases, with 18 bases lying between them. In nucleotides, the CDR3 is TGCAGTGTCACGAAGAGGGGCAGGGAGCCCCAGCATTTT. Residues: CSVTKRGREPQHF.

V is TRBV15 and J is TRBJ2-1; unclear D gene. The V and J ends lost 1 base and 10 bases respectively, with 11 bases between them. The CDR3 has 13 residues. CDR1 is LNHNV and CDR2 is YYDKDF in the germline V gene (reference sequence). The CDR3 bases are TGTGCCACCAGCAGAGTAGCTCGGCTAGAGCAGTTCTTC. Residues: CATSRVARLEQFF.

V is TRBV7-9 and J is TRBJ1-2, with TRBD1 matching over 8 bases. Germline CDR1 reads SEHNR; CDR2 reads FQNEAQ (reference sequence). This CDR3 region has 14 residues. V gave up 5 bases and J gave up 6 bases; unmatched junction bases: 8. CDR3 loop: CASSTRDRQDGYTF. The CDR3, as DNA: TGTGCCAGCAGCACCCGGGACAGGCAGGATGGCTACACCTTC.

This clonotype was detected ten times or more. The chain employs TRBV11-1 and TRBJ2-7; the match to TRBD1 covers 10 bases. V gave up 5 bases and J gave up 7 bases; unmatched junction bases: 11. The germline V gene encodes CDR1 SGHAT and CDR2 FQDESV (reference sequence). CDR3 length: 15 amino acids. The CDR3 sequence: CASSQHSGTGVEQYF. The CDR3 DNA reads as TGTGCCAGCAGCCAACACTCCGGGACAGGGGTGGAGCAGTACTTC.

As concerns this clonotype: Because the CDR3 is missing its conserved closing phenylalanine or tryptophan, this is likely a read error. The chain couples TRBV7-2 to TRBJ2-7; D unclear. The CDR3 covers 12 residues. Germline CDR1 reads SGHTA; CDR2 reads FQGNSA. V lost 1 base and J lost 6, with 7 bases in between. The CDR3 is CASSLDGFEQYL. The CDR3 DNA reads TGTGCCAGCAGCTTAGATGGGTTCGAGCAGTACCTC.

This clonotype was counted many times. CDR3 DNA: TGTGCCAGCAGCTTCGAGGGGACAGGGCTGTCCGAGCAGTACTTC. This encodes CASSFEGTGLSEQYF. V gene TRBV5-4 combines with J gene TRBJ2-7; 9 nucleotides agree with TRBD1. CDR1 is SGHNT and CDR2 is YYREEE in the germline V gene (reference sequence). V lost 2 bases and J lost 6; bases outside the gene matches: 9. The CDR3 sequence is 15 residues long. Together with reference TRBV5-4 and TRBJ2-7, the CDR3 gives the full variable domain: ETGVTQSPTHLIKTRGQQVTLRCSSQSGHNTVSWYQQALGQGPQFIFQYYREEENGRGNFPPRFSGLQFPNYSSELNVNALELDDSALYLCASSFEGTGLSEQYFGPGTRLTVT.